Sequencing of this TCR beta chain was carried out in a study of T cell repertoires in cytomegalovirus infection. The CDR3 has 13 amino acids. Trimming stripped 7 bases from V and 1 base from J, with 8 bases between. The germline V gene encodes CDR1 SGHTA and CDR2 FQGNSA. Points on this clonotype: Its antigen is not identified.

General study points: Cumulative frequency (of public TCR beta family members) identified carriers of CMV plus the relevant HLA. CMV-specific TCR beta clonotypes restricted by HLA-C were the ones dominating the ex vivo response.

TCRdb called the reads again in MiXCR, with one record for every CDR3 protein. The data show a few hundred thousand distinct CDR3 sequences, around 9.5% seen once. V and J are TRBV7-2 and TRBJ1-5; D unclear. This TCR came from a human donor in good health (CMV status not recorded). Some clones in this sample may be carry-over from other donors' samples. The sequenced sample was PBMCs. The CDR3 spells CASTLMSNQPQHF. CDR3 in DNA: TGTGCCAGCACCCTAATGAGCAATCAGCCCCAGCATTTT.